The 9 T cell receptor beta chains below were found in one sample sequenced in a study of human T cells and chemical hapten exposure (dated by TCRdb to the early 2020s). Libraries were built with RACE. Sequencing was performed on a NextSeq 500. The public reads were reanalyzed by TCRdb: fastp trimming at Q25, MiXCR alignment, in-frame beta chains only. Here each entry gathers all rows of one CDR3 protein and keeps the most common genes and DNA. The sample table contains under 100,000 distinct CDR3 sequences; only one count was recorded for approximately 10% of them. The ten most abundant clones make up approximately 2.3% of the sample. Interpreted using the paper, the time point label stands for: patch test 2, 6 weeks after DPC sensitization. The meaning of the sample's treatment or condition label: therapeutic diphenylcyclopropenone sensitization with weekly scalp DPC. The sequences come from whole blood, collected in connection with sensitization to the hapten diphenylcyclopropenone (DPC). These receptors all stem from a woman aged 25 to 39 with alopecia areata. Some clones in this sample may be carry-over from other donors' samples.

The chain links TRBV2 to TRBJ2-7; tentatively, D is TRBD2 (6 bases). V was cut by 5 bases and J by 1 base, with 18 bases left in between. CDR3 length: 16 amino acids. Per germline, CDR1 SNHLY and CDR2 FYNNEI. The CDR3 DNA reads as TGTGCCAGCAGTCTTGACCTCCCCCGGGGGTCCTACGAGCAGTACTTC. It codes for CASSLDLPRGSYEQYF.

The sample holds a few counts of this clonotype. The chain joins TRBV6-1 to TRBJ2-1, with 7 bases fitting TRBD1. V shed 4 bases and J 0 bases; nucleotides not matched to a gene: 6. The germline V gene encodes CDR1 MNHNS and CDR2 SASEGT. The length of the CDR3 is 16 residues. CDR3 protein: CASSAQTGSSYNEQFF. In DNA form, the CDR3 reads TGTGCCAGCAGTGCCCAGACAGGGAGCTCCTACAATGAGCAGTTCTTC.

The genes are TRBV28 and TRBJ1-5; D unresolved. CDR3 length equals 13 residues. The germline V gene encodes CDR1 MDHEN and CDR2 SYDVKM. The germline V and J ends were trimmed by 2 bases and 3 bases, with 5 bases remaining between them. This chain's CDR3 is CASSLPFNQPQHF. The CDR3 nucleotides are TGTGCCAGCAGTTTACCCTTCAATCAGCCCCAGCATTTT.

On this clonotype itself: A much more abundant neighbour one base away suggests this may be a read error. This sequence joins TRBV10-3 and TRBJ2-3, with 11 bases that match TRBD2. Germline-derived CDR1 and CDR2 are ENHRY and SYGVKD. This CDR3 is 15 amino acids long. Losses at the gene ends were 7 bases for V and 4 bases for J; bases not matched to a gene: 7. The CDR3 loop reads CAINANSGRADTQYF. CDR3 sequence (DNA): TGTGCCATCAATGCCAATAGCGGGAGGGCAGATACGCAGTATTTT.

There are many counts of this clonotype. In DNA, the CDR3 is TGTGCCAGCAGTCTAGGACTAGCGGGAAATGAGCAGTTCTTC. This encodes CASSLGLAGNEQFF. The chain employs TRBV28 and TRBJ2-1, with 12 positions matching TRBD2. V dropped 5 bases and J dropped 7; count of bases not matched to a gene: 3. This CDR3 is built from 14 residues. The germline V gene encodes CDR1 MDHEN and CDR2 SYDVKM.

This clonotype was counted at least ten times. The DNA for the CDR3 is TGTGCCAGCAGCTTAGTCGGACTAGCGGCCTCCGAGCAGTACTTC. Its translation is CASSLVGLAASEQYF. The gene calls are TRBV7-6 and TRBJ2-7; 10 bases fit TRBD2. Germline CDR1 reads SGHVS; CDR2 reads FNYEAQ. J gave up 6 bases and V 1 base, and 6 bases lay outside the gene matches. The CDR3 contains 15 residues.

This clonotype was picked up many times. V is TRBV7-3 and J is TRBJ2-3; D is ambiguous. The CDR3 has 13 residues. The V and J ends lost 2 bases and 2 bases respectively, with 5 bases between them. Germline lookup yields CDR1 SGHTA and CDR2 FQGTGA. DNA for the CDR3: TGTGCCAGCAGCTTATCCTACACAGATACGCAGTATTTT. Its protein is CASSLSYTDTQYF. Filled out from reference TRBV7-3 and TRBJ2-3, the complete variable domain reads GAGVSQTPSNKVTEKGKYVELRCDPISGHTALYWYRQSLGQGPEFLIYFQGTGAADDSGLPNDRFFAVRPEGSVSTLKIQRTERGDSAVYLCASSLSYTDTQYFGPGTRLTVL.

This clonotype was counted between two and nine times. CDR3 sequence: CASSPTDFGYTF. As DNA, the CDR3 is TGTGCCAGCAGTCCGACGGATTTTGGCTACACCTTC. The V gene is TRBV28, the J gene TRBJ1-2; no clear D. Deletions cut 5 bases from V and 7 bases from J, with 11 bases between. CDR1 is MDHEN, CDR2 SYDVKM, per germline. The CDR3 extends over 12 amino acids.

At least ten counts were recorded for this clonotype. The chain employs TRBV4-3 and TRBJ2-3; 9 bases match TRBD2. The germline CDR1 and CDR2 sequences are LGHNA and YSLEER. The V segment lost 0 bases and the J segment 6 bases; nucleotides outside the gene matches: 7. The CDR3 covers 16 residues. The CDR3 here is CASSQDSPTSGDTQYF. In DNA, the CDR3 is TGCGCCAGCAGCCAAGATTCGCCGACTAGCGGTGATACGCAGTATTTT.